Following are 14 T cell receptor beta chains from one sample sequenced in a study of control samples from healthy donors and cancer patients (dated by TCRdb to 2018 to 2020). The library was built by means of the immunoSEQ multiplex PCR assay. The table was pulled from immuneACCESS by TCRdb, which kept in-frame rearrangements only. Such tables lose some clones; where checked, under half of the loss comes from unresolved V genes, and the rest has no known cause. For this sample there are about 30,000 clones; 79% appear just once. The ten largest account for roughly a fifth of the sample. Sequencing used PBMCs. All receptors come from a man between 60 and 70 years old with head and neck cancer.

Only a few counts were recorded for this clone. V and J are TRBV28 and TRBJ2-1; 7 positions match TRBD2. Germline loops: CDR1 MDHEN, CDR2 SYDVKM. V was pared by 8 bases and J by 1 base, with 14 bases of the junction left unmatched. The CDR3 covers 17 residues. The chain's CDR3 is CASGSLGRERSYNEQFF. CDR3 DNA sequence: TGTGCCAGCGGATCCTTGGGGCGGGAGAGATCCTACAATGAGCAGTTCTTC.

V gene TRBV5-5 combines with J gene TRBJ2-7; D remains unclear. The CDR3 is made up of 11 amino acids. From germline, CDR1 is SGHKS and CDR2 YYEKEE (reference sequence). The V gene lost 3 bases and the J gene lost 5 bases, with 6 bases spanning the gap. Here the CDR3 DNA reads TGTGCCAGCAGCTCGGACCACGAGCAGTACTTC. This encodes CASSSDHEQYF. The entire variable domain, with the rest obtained from reference TRBV5-5 and TRBJ2-7, is as follows: DAGVTQSPTHLIKTRGQQVTLRCSPISGHKSVSWYQQVLGQGPQFIFQYYEKEERGRGNFPDRFSARQFPNYSSELNVNALLLGDSALYLCASSSDHEQYFGPGTRLTVT.

The V and J genes are TRBV29-1 and TRBJ2-2, with D possibly matching TRBD2 (5 bases). V dropped 6 bases and J dropped 1 base, with 15 bases sitting between them. The CDR3 sequence is 15 residues long. The germline gives CDR1 SQVTM, CDR2 ANQGSEA. CDR3 loop: CSVARSAVNTGELFF. The DNA of the CDR3 is TGCAGCGTCGCCCGATCAGCGGTGAACACCGGGGAGCTGTTTTTT.

This clone was recorded only once. This chain uses TRBV18 with TRBJ2-7, with 7 nucleotides matching TRBD2. This CDR3 has 14 residues. Per germline, CDR1 KGHSH and CDR2 LQKENI. Germline trimming cut 0 bases from V and 4 bases from J; bases unmatched to any gene: 3. Here the CDR3 DNA reads TGTGCCAGCTCACCACCAAGTAGCGGGTACGAGCAGTACTTC. Translated: CASSPPSSGYEQYF.

The genes are TRBV5-1 and TRBJ1-6; weak D call: TRBD1 (5 bases). This CDR3 has 16 residues. The germline V gene encodes CDR1 SGHRS and CDR2 YFSETQ. With 3 bases removed from V and 12 bases from J, the gap between germline ends came to 22 bases. In DNA, the CDR3 is TGCGCCAGCAGCTCGGAAGGACATTTTCAATTACGACCCCTCCACTTT. This translates into CASSSEGHFQLRPLHF. The full variable domain, its missing parts supplied by reference TRBV5-1 and TRBJ1-6, is KAGVTQTPRYLIKTRGQQVTLSCSPISGHRSVSWYQQTPGQGLQFLFEYFSETQRNKGNFPGRFSGRQFSNSRSEMNVSTLELGDSALYLCASSSEGHFQLRPLHFGNGTRLTVT.

This clone occurred once. This chain connects TRBV28 to TRBJ1-4, with 9 bases aligning to TRBD1. This CDR3 is built from 15 residues. Germline loops: CDR1 MDHEN, CDR2 SYDVKM. V shed 5 bases, J shed 11 bases, and the junction held 12 bases outside the gene matches. The CDR3 DNA follows: TGTGCCAGCAGTACCACAGGGGGCGGCCAGGAGAAACTGTTTTTT. It yields the protein CASSTTGGGQEKLFF.

V and J are TRBV30 and TRBJ1-2; TRBD1 might be the D (5 bases). V shed 3 bases and J shed 4 bases, with 18 bases lying between them. CDR3 length: 15 amino acids. The germline V gene has CDR1 GTSNPN and CDR2 SVGIG (reference sequence). The CDR3 reads CAWRGGATNSYGYTF. In DNA, the CDR3 is TGTGCCTGGAGGGGGGGAGCGACAAATTCCTATGGCTACACCTTC.

The chain employs TRBV9 and TRBJ1-4, with TRBD1 as a possible D gene (5 bases). With 3 bases removed from V and 0 bases from J, the gap between germline ends came to 9 bases. The CDR3 totals 15 residues. Germline loops: CDR1 SGDLS, CDR2 YYNGEE. This CDR3 is CASSAGTTTNEKLFF. The CDR3 DNA reads as TGTGCCAGCAGCGCGGGGACGACAACTAATGAAAAACTGTTTTTT.

This clone was found a few times. The same CDR3 arises from other DNA sequences in this sample as well. The chain has TRBV7-2 and TRBJ1-2; no reliable D call. With 0 bases removed from V and 2 bases from J, the gap between germline ends came to 7 bases. Germline CDR1 reads SGHTA; CDR2 reads FQGNSA. The CDR3 sequence is 14 residues long. CDR3 nucleotides: TGTGCCAGCAGCTTAGCGTTAGGGAACTATGGCTACACCTTC. Translation: CASSLALGNYGYTF.

This clone is a singleton in its sample. One end of the junction varies from germline; a read error may be responsible. The V gene is TRBV3-1 (or the pseudogene TRBV3-2), the J gene TRBJ2-7; 13 nucleotides line up with TRBD2. CDR3 length: 18 residues. Germline V gives CDR1 LGHDT, CDR2 YNNKEL (reference sequence). This chain's CDR3 is CASSQGTGTSGAAYEQYF. CDR3 coding DNA: TGTGCCAGCAGTCAAGGAACAGGGACTAGCGGGGCTGCCTACGAGCAGTACTTC.

This clone was recorded a few times. The genes are TRBV15 and TRBJ1-2; D might be TRBD1 (6 bases). Trimming removed 3 bases from V and 0 bases from J, with 8 bases in between. The CDR3 totals 14 residues. The germline gives CDR1 LNHNV, CDR2 YYDKDF (reference sequence). The CDR3 bases are TGTGCCACCAGCAGGGACAGTACTAACTATGGCTACACCTTC. It specifies CATSRDSTNYGYTF.

This chain joins TRBV15 and TRBJ1-3; D unresolved. V gave up 4 bases and J gave up 2 bases, with 3 bases separating them. The CDR3 runs to 12 residues. The germline V gene encodes CDR1 LNHNV and CDR2 YYDKDF (reference sequence). The CDR3 reads CATSMTGNTIYF. The CDR3 DNA follows: TGTGCCACCAGCATGACTGGAAACACCATATATTTT.

CDR3 loop: CASSVEAGSTYGYTF. For the CDR3, the DNA is TGTGCCAGCAGCGTAGAGGCAGGGTCCACCTATGGCTACACCTTC. This chain joins TRBV9 and TRBJ1-2; D possibly corresponds to TRBD1 (5 bases). V shed 0 bases and J shed 4 bases, with 13 bases lying between them. The CDR3 totals 15 residues. The germline V gene encodes CDR1 SGDLS and CDR2 YYNGEE.

The CDR3 DNA reads TGTGCCAGCGGGACCTGGGAGACCCAGTACTTC. Amino acids: CASGTWETQYF. The J gene is TRBJ2-5, the V gene TRBV2, with D perhaps assigned TRBD1 or TRBD2 (5 bases each). V was trimmed by 8 bases and J by 5 bases, leaving 9 bases between them. The CDR3 consists of 11 residues. The germline V gene has CDR1 SNHLY and CDR2 FYNNEI. The full variable domain, its missing parts supplied by reference TRBV2 and TRBJ2-5, is EPEVTQTPSHQVTQMGQEVILRCVPISNHLYFYWYRQILGQKVEFLVSFYNNEISEKSEIFDDQFSVERPDGSNFTLKIRSTKLEDSAMYFCASGTWETQYFGPGTRLLVL.